What follows describes a single TCR beta chain. What it recognizes is unknown. CDR3 length: 18 amino acids. CDR1 is MDHEN and CDR2 is SYDVKM in the germline V gene. Germline trimming cut 5 bases from V and 2 bases from J; bases unmatched to any gene: 18. Unique molecular identifiers were incorporated into the prepared TCRbeta library. MiXCR, applied by TCRdb to the PCR reads, yields one record per CDR3 protein. The table lists 500,000 to 650,000 distinct CDR3 sequences, 10% to 15% of them singletons. The sample is drawn from a study of T-cell reconstitution after alpha-beta-depleted transplantation in children. Study-level points and caveats: Several hundred rapidly expanded clones from non-depleted graft cells reportedly supplied alpha-beta T cells about two months post-transplant. Diversity of TCRbeta at day 60 was high in some patients, arising from surviving recipient T cells and thymic progenitors. Once a year had passed after transplant, T-cell counts and diversity came mostly from newly produced T cells.

V is TRBV28 and J is TRBJ2-7, with 7 positions matching TRBD2. The sample in question was PBMCs, mostly from graft donor cells, obtained 360 days after TCRalphabeta/CD19-depleted stem cell transplant. The TCR originated in a male patient younger than 18 who had a stem cell transplant for acute myeloid leukemia, so the T cells may come from the graft donor. The CDR3 spells CASSIVPRRLADPYEQYF. In DNA, the CDR3 is TGTGCCAGCAGTATTGTCCCCAGGCGGCTAGCGGACCCCTACGAGCAGTACTTC.